This record covers a single TCR beta chain. Its target is unknown. These data belong to a study of shared clonotypes between healthy human individuals. Study-level findings and limits: A handful of donors shared approximately 5% of their naive CD4 clonotypes.

An assay was performed, and its level was deep. Original methodology: From ImmunoSEQ came sequences covering only the junction and carrying no quality scores, so filtering differed. Method: immunoSEQ multiplex PCR; TCRdb's copy keeps in-frame clones and lacks some. The D gene and trimming were derived from the DNA, and the V and J assignments and clone size from that table. The sample lists around 1.1 million clones, approximately 75% occurring once. CDR3 length equals 14 residues. Between the trimmed V and J ends, which lost 4 bases and 5 bases, there was a span of 16 bases. Looked up from germline, CDR1 is SGHRS and CDR2 is YFSETQ.

J is TRBJ2-7 and V is TRBV5-1; TRBD1 is a possible D gene (6 bases). The sample was memory CD4+ T cells from PBMCs. Subset given: CD45RA-negative fraction. The sequence came from a man younger than 30 in good health. Some clones in this sample may be carry-over from other donors' samples. CDR3 bases: TGCGCCAGCAGCGGACGACAGGTCTTTGACGAGCAGTACTTC. Translating gives CASSGRQVFDEQYF.